The 18 T cell receptor beta chains listed next were all sequenced from one sample in a study of post-analysis software for immune sequencing data. General observations from the study: In patients, TRBV5-6, TRBV5-1 and TRBV20-1 belonged to four or five TRBV segments found more frequently than in controls.

These receptors lack a known antigen. cDNA libraries for TCR beta contained unique molecular identifiers. TCRdb re-called the PCR reads with MiXCR, one entry per CDR3 protein. Of about 460,000 distinct CDR3 sequences in the sample, approximately 45% are singletons; the top ten hold around an eighth. Sequencing used blood. Receptor source: a girl between 5 and 17 years old with multiple sclerosis.

This clonotype has only a few counts. The chain links TRBV3-1 to TRBJ2-5; no reliable D call. V shed 3 bases and J shed 5 bases, with 7 bases lying between them. Germline V gene sequence: CDR1 LGHDT, CDR2 YNNKEL (reference sequence). The CDR3 runs 12 residues. CDR3 in DNA: TGTGCCAGCAGCCACAGTCTGGAGACCCAGTACTTC. Translated: CASSHSLETQYF.

CDR3: CASSQLATGANVLTF. In nucleotides, the CDR3 is TGCGCCAGCAGCCAGTTGGCTACTGGGGCCAACGTCCTGACTTTC. The rearrangement links TRBV4-3 to TRBJ2-6; D not certain. Trimming took off 3 bases at V and 2 bases at J, with 8 bases between the two ends. The CDR3 contains 15 residues. Looked up from germline, CDR1 is LGHNA and CDR2 is YSLEER.

CDR3 DNA: TGTGCCAGCAGCGTGACACTGAACACTGAAGCTTTCTTT. As protein: CASSVTLNTEAFF. The genes are TRBV6-1 and TRBJ1-1, with D uncertain. This CDR3 spans 13 amino acids. Germline CDR1 MNHNS, CDR2 SASEGT. Trimming pared 6 bases from V and 0 bases from J, leaving 8 bases between.

The rearrangement links TRBV19 to TRBJ2-1; TRBD1 aligns across 7 bases. The CDR3 covers 14 residues. Germline V gene sequence: CDR1 LNHDA, CDR2 SQIVND (reference sequence). The V segment lost 9 bases and the J segment 5 bases; nucleotides outside the gene matches: 10. The CDR3 loop is CASGSGQNDNEQFF. The CDR3 DNA sequence: TGTGCCAGCGGGTCGGGACAGAACGACAATGAGCAGTTCTTC.

V and J are TRBV11-1 and TRBJ2-7; 9 bases line up with TRBD1. J lost 0 bases, V lost 4 bases, and 13 bases had no gene match. The CDR3 is 18 amino acids. Germline V CDR1 and CDR2: SGHAT, FQDESV (reference sequence). CDR3 amino acids: CASSYPTQGAESSYEQYF. CDR3 nucleotides: TGTGCCAGCAGCTATCCAACACAGGGGGCCGAGAGCTCCTACGAGCAGTACTTC.

V and J are TRBV5-1 and TRBJ2-7; either TRBD1 or TRBD2 may fit D (5 bases each). The J call may be incorrect, as the DNA end agrees better with TRBJ2-5. The CDR3 consists of 14 residues. CDR1 and CDR2 (germline): SGHRS, YFSETQ. The CDR3 loop reads CASSLRDPGETQYF. CDR3 nucleotide sequence: TGCGCCAGCAGCTTGAGGGACCCGGGGGAGACCCAGTACTTC.

CDR3 in amino acids: CASSLVPLETQYF. In nucleotides, the CDR3 is TGTGCCAGCAGCTTAGTCCCACTGGAGACCCAGTACTTC. The chain combines TRBV7-8 with TRBJ2-5; D uncertain. The germline V gene has CDR1 SGHVS and CDR2 FQNEAQ. The CDR3 spans 13 residues. V was trimmed by 1 base and J by 5 bases, leaving 8 bases between them.

Worth noting for this clonotype: This may arise from a read error, as a much more abundant clone is one base away. V and J are TRBV7-4 and TRBJ1-4; weak D call: TRBD1 (5 bases). The V end lost 5 bases, the J end lost 4 bases, and 14 bases lay between the germline ends. The CDR3 runs 15 residues. Germline CDR1 and CDR2: SGHVT and SQSDAQ. Here the CDR3 reads CASSQPRQLNEKLFF. The CDR3 nucleotides read TGTGCCAGCAGCCAACCGAGACAGCTTAATGAAAAACTGTTTTTT.

The chain links TRBV10-3 to TRBJ2-1; 8 bases line up with TRBD1. J lost 8 bases, V lost 6 bases, and 6 bases had no gene match. Germline CDR1 and CDR2: ENHRY and SYGVKD. The CDR3 sequence is 13 residues long. CDR3 in amino acids: CAIRGQGADEQFF. DNA of the CDR3: TGTGCCATCAGAGGACAGGGCGCCGATGAGCAGTTCTTC.

This clonotype was observed a single time. The V and J genes are TRBV4-1 and TRBJ2-1, with D possibly TRBD2 on 6 matching bases. CDR3 size: 16 residues. CDR1 is MGHRA, CDR2 YSYEKL, per germline. The germline V and J ends were trimmed by 1 base and 4 bases, with 14 bases remaining between them. This chain's CDR3 is CASSQVPGREYNEQFF. The CDR3 DNA is TGCGCCAGCAGCCAAGTTCCAGGACGGGAGTACAATGAGCAGTTCTTC.

The V gene is TRBV20-1, the J gene TRBJ2-1, with 11 positions matching TRBD2. Germline CDR1 and CDR2: DFQATT and SNEGSKA (reference sequence). With 0 bases clipped from V and 8 bases from J, the junction kept 9 bases outside the gene matches. The CDR3 consists of 16 residues. In DNA form, the CDR3 reads TGCAGTGCTAGAGAACCTACTAGCGGGGGAAGGGATGAGCAGTTCTTC. Its protein product is CSAREPTSGGRDEQFF.

The J gene is TRBJ1-2, the V gene TRBV19; D gene unclear. The CDR3 contains 15 residues. With 6 bases removed from V and 0 bases from J, the gap between germline ends came to 14 bases. From germline, CDR1 is LNHDA and CDR2 SQIVND (reference sequence). DNA of the CDR3: TGTGCCAGTAGCCTAGACGGACCGTCTAACTATGGCTACACCTTC. Its translation is CASSLDGPSNYGYTF.

The chain combines TRBV28 with TRBJ1-4; TRBD1 matches 7 bases. From germline, CDR1 is MDHEN and CDR2 SYDVKM. This CDR3 has 14 amino acids. The J segment lost 5 bases and the V segment lost 5 bases, leaving 5 bases of the junction unmatched. CDR3 sequence (DNA): TGTGCCAGCAGTAGGGGGACAGACAATGAAAAACTGTTTTTT. Translation gives CASSRGTDNEKLFF.

This clonotype was seen a single time. The chain couples TRBV20-1 to TRBJ2-5; TRBD2 matches at 11 bases. The V and J ends lost 1 base and 11 bases, in that order; junction bases with no gene match: 15. This CDR3 has 16 residues. CDR1 DFQATT and CDR2 SNEGSKA come from the germline V gene (reference sequence). The CDR3: CSARANPGTSGSEQYF. DNA for the CDR3: TGCAGTGCTAGAGCGAACCCCGGGACTAGCGGTTCTGAGCAGTACTTC.

There are a few counts of this clonotype. The chain employs TRBV5-1 and TRBJ1-5; TRBD1 aligns across 7 bases. V was pared by 0 bases and J by 2 bases, with 2 bases of the junction left unmatched. CDR3 length equals 15 residues. Germline V gives CDR1 SGHRS, CDR2 YFSETQ. CDR3 region: CASSLDTGGNQPQHF. The CDR3, as DNA: TGCGCCAGCAGCTTGGATACAGGGGGCAATCAGCCCCAGCATTTT.

V is TRBV20-1 and J is TRBJ1-2; 8 bases fit TRBD1. Germline V gene sequence: CDR1 DFQATT, CDR2 SNEGSKA (reference sequence). Germline trimming cut 4 bases from V and 5 bases from J; bases unmatched to any gene: 12. This CDR3 has 15 amino acids. CDR3 bases: TGCAGTGCTATGAAGACCGGGACAGGATATTATGGCTACACCTTC. Translation: CSAMKTGTGYYGYTF.

The chain has TRBV15 and TRBJ2-7, with a weak D call TRBD1 (5 bases). The CDR3 runs to 12 residues. The V gene's germline CDR1 is LNHNV and CDR2 YYDKDF (reference sequence). V lost 5 bases and J lost 6, with 11 bases in between. This CDR3 reads CATSEQGREQYF. For the CDR3, the DNA is TGTGCCACCAGCGAGCAGGGTCGCGAGCAGTACTTC.

The rearrangement links TRBV7-6 to TRBJ2-7; D is perhaps TRBD2 (5 bases). The V gene's germline CDR1 is SGHVS and CDR2 FNYEAQ. V lost 0 bases, J lost 4 bases, and 19 bases lay in between. The CDR3 loop spans 17 amino acids. The CDR3 coding sequence is TGTGCCAGCAGCTTAGCGGGAAGCGGCGCTTTTATGTACGAGCAGTACTTC. Residues: CASSLAGSGAFMYEQYF.